These T cell receptor beta chains were read from a single sample in a study of cytomegalovirus exposure and HLA in healthy donors. The method was immunoSEQ multiplex PCR; TCRdb's version includes in-frame clones alone and lacks a portion of them. Here the sample spans around 150,000 clones, less than 80% being singletons. Input material: PBMCs. The source of these receptors is a man in his forties or fifties in good health and CMV-seropositive. Each CDR3 is given with its conserved first and last residue. The D gene is left open where the match is weak. A row's size may be missing; if present it is once, few, many or a size class.

D gene	J gene	V gene	clone size	CDR3 DNA	CDR3 protein
.	TRBJ2-2	TRBV5-1	.	TGCGCCAGCAGCCCGGAGACAGTCACCGGGGAGCTGTTTTTT	CASSPETVTGELFF
TRBD2	TRBJ2-3	TRBV5-1	.	TGCGCCAGCAGCAGCGGGAGTTGGACAGATACGCAGTATTTT	CASSSGSWTDTQYF
.	TRBJ1-1	TRBV2	.	TGTGCCAGCAGTGCTCAGGGGAACACTGAAGCTTTCTTT	CASSAQGNTEAFF
.	TRBJ2-1	TRBV19	.	TGTGCCACTTCGAGACAGGTTAGCTCCTACAATGAGCAGTTCTTC	CATSRQVSSYNEQFF
.	TRBJ1-6	TRBV11-2	few	TGTGCCAGCAGCTCCGACAGGAATTCACCCCTCCACTTT	CASSSDRNSPLHF
TRBD1	TRBJ1-1	TRBV6-1	.	TGTGCCATCAAACTCCACAGGGGGGAAGCTTTCTTT	CAIKLHRGEAFF
.	TRBJ2-1	TRBV23-1	.	TGCGCCAGCAGTCAATTCCCAGCGGTCTCCTACAATGAGCAGTTCTTC	CASSQFPAVSYNEQFF
.	TRBJ1-5	TRBV5-1	.	TGCGCCAGCAGCTTGGACCCAGGGCAGCCCCAGCATTTT	CASSLDPGQPQHF
.	TRBJ1-1	TRBV30	few	TGTGCCTGGAGTGTAGCAGGGAACACTGAAGCTTTCTTT	CAWSVAGNTEAFF
.	TRBJ2-3	TRBV4-1	.	TGCGCCAGCCCGTCCTCCACAGATACGCAGTATTTT	CASPSSTDTQYF
TRBD1	TRBJ1-6	TRBV5-4	once	TGTGCCAGCACCCCCGGGACAGGGATAGGGTCACCCCTCCACTTT	CASTPGTGIGSPLHF
TRBD1	TRBJ1-2	TRBV11-2	.	TGTGCCAGCAGCTCCAGGGGGACCCCCTATGGCTACACCTTC	CASSSRGTPYGYTF
TRBD1	TRBJ1-2	TRBV9	.	TGTGCCAGCAGCGTAACAGGGGAGGCCTATGGCTACACCTTC	CASSVTGEAYGYTF
TRBD1	TRBJ2-7	TRBV5-4	once	TGTGCCAGCAGCGCCTACCCGGGACAGGGTTCCTACGAGCAGTACTTC	CASSAYPGQGSYEQYF
TRBD2	TRBJ2-1	TRBV5-4	.	TGTGCCAGCAGCTATTTAGCGGGAGATCGCGAGCAGTTCTTC	CASSYLAGDREQFF
TRBD2	TRBJ2-7	TRBV5-1	.	TGCGCCAGCATGACCGGGACTAGCGGTAACTACGAGCAGTACTTC	CASMTGTSGNYEQYF
.	TRBJ1-1	TRBV5-1	.	TGCGCCAGCAGCCCGGGGGGGCCTGAAGCTTTCTTT	CASSPGGPEAFF
TRBD2	TRBJ2-1	TRBV4-1	.	TGCGCCAGCAGCCGACTTGGGGTAGCGGGCCAACGGTACAATGAGCAGTTCTTC	CASSRLGVAGQRYNEQFF
.	TRBJ2-5	TRBV7-7	.	TGTGCCAGCAGCCCGACAGGAATCCAAGAGACCCAGTACTTC	CASSPTGIQETQYF
.	TRBJ1-4	TRBV6-1	.	TGTGCCAGCAGTCGTAAAGGGGCGAGACTTGAAAAACTGTTTTTT	CASSRKGARLEKLFF
.	TRBJ1-1	TRBV4-1	few	TGCGCCAGCAGCCTGAGACGCGGAACCACTGAAGCTTTCTTT	CASSLRRGTTEAFF
.	TRBJ1-1	TRBV5-1	.	TGCGCCAGCAGCGTCAGGGAGGGTGAAGCTTTCTTT	CASSVREGEAFF
.	TRBJ2-5	TRBV4-1	.	TGCGCCAGCAGCCGGGGGGAGGCAGAGACCCAGTACTTC	CASSRGEAETQYF
TRBD2	TRBJ2-3	TRBV5-1	.	TGCGCCAGCAGTTCGGGACTAGCGGAGGTTGAGGCGCAGTATTTT	CASSSGLAEVEAQYF
.	TRBJ1-1	TRBV11-2	.	TGTGCCAGCAGCTTGAGGGGGGGGAACACTGAAGCTTTCTTT	CASSLRGGNTEAFF
TRBD1	TRBJ1-1	TRBV29-1	once	TGCAGCGTTGAAACGACAGGGGGTGGCGAAGCTTTCTTT	CSVETTGGGEAFF
TRBD1	TRBJ2-2	TRBV5-1	.	TGCGCCAGCAGCTTGGCCATTACAGGGGGGAACGGGGAGCTGTTTTTT	CASSLAITGGNGELFF
TRBD1	TRBJ1-2	TRBV7-8	.	TGTGCCAGCAGCCTAGGGACAGGGGGTAACTATGGCTACACCTTC	CASSLGTGGNYGYTF
.	TRBJ2-5	TRBV20-1	.	TGCAGTGCTAAGACAGCACGGACCCAGTACTTC	CSAKTARTQYF
.	TRBJ1-6	TRBV10-3	.	TGTGCCATCAGTGAGTCCCGGGTGAGCTCCTATAATTCACCCCTCCACTTT	CAISESRVSSYNSPLHF
TRBD2	TRBJ2-7	TRBV5-1	.	TGCGCCAGCAGCTTGGGGTTGACTAGCGACTACGAGCAGTACTTC	CASSLGLTSDYEQYF
.	TRBJ1-5	TRBV7-9	.	TGTGCCAGCAGCCCATCTGTAGGGGATTATCAGCCCCAGCATTTT	CASSPSVGDYQPQHF
TRBD1	TRBJ1-2	TRBV7-2	.	TGTGCCAGCAGCTCCCGACAGGGTAGTGGCTACACCTTC	CASSSRQGSGYTF
.	TRBJ2-7	TRBV5-1	.	TGCGCCAGCAGCTTGGGCCCAGAGGAGAGCTCCTACGAGCAGTACTTC	CASSLGPEESSYEQYF
TRBD2	TRBJ2-3	TRBV10-3	.	TGTGCCATCGGGGCGGGAGGCACAGATACGCAGTATTTT	CAIGAGGTDTQYF
TRBD2	TRBJ2-5	TRBV19	.	TGTGCCAGTAGTATAGGGACTAGCGGGAGGAGCGGAGAGACCCAGTACTTC	CASSIGTSGRSGETQYF
TRBD2	TRBJ2-2	TRBV19	.	TGTGCCAGTAGTGTCCCCGGGACTAGCGGGATTGGCACCGGGGAGCTGTTTTTT	CASSVPGTSGIGTGELFF
.	TRBJ2-3	TRBV6-1	few	TGTGCCAGCAGTGAGGATGGACAGTTCACAGATACGCAGTATTTT	CASSEDGQFTDTQYF
.	TRBJ1-3	TRBV5-1	.	TGCGCCAGCAGCGAAGGGGCCGGAAACACCATATATTTT	CASSEGAGNTIYF
.	TRBJ1-4	TRBV30	.	TGTGCCTGGGGGGCGGCAACAACTAATGAAAAACTGTTTTTT	CAWGAATTNEKLFF
TRBD1	TRBJ2-1	TRBV7-9	.	TGTGCCAGCAGCTTAGGGACAGGGGGCATCTTGGATGAGCAGTTCTTC	CASSLGTGGILDEQFF
TRBD1	TRBJ1-2	TRBV27	.	TGTGCCAGCAGGTTTGACAGGGAACATGGCTACACCTTC	CASRFDREHGYTF
TRBD2	TRBJ2-7	TRBV9	.	TGTGCCAGCAGCCCCCGACTAGCGGGAGGCCCCTACGAGCAGTACTTC	CASSPRLAGGPYEQYF
TRBD1	TRBJ1-3	TRBV7-9	once	TGTGCCAGCAGCTTACCCCGGACAGGGGACTCTGGAAACACCATATATTTT	CASSLPRTGDSGNTIYF
TRBD2	TRBJ2-6	TRBV5-1	.	TGCGCCAGCAGCGAACTAGCGGGAATGACTGGGGCCAACGTCCTGACTTTC	CASSELAGMTGANVLTF
.	TRBJ1-1	TRBV10-3	.	TGTGCCATCAGTGAGTCGGGCAGGGACACTGAAGCTTTCTTT	CAISESGRDTEAFF
.	TRBJ2-5	TRBV2	.	TGTGCCAGCAGTGCCCTAGCCTGGGAGACCCAGTACTTC	CASSALAWETQYF
TRBD1	TRBJ2-5	TRBV6-1	.	TGTGCCAGCGACAGGGGAGGTGAGACCCAGTACTTC	CASDRGGETQYF
TRBD1	TRBJ1-2	TRBV28	.	TGTGCCAGCAGCCCGACCCTAGGAAACAGACAGGGGCGGAACTATGGCTACACCTTC	CASSPTLGNRQGRNYGYTF
TRBD1	TRBJ2-5	TRBV11-2	.	TGTGCCAGCAGCTCCCGGGACAGGGTTGAGACCCAGTACTTC	CASSSRDRVETQYF
.	TRBJ1-1	TRBV6-1	.	TGTGCCAGCAGCCCCCAGATGAACACTGAAGCTTTCTTT	CASSPQMNTEAFF
TRBD1	TRBJ2-7	TRBV2	.	TGTGCCAGCATGCAAACTGGCGGACAGGGGAGATACGAGCAGTACTTC	CASMQTGGQGRYEQYF